These 31 T cell receptor beta chains came from one sample sequenced in a study of T cells in Graves' hyperthyroidism and ophthalmopathy. Using RNA transcripts as the source, TCR beta CDR3 regions were amplified. Carried out on the TCR CDR3, a first-round RT-PCR used the HTBI primer set. Via MiXCR, TCRdb re-called the multiplex PCR reads, giving one row per CDR3 protein. Of 700,000 to 850,000 distinct CDR3 sequences in the sample, about 35% were seen once. Sequenced input: blood. The origin of the receptors is a woman aged 40 to 50 with Graves' hyperthyroidism.

Concerning this clonotype itself: The junction departs from germline at one end; a sequencing error may be responsible. The chain has TRBV12-3 or TRBV12-4 and TRBJ1-5, with D perhaps matching TRBD1 (5 bases). The CDR3 is 15 residues long. CDR3 sequence reads: CVSSFLGWGDQPQHF. CDR3 DNA sequence: TGTGTCAGCAGTTTTCTGGGATGGGGCGATCAGCCCCAGCATTTT.

This clonotype was detected a few times. The chain couples TRBV6-6 to TRBJ1-5; D not resolved. V lost 5 bases and J 0 bases, leaving 11 bases between the germline ends. Germline V gives CDR1 MNHNY, CDR2 SVGAGI (reference sequence). The CDR3 runs to 15 residues. The DNA of the CDR3 is TGTGCCAGCAGTGACGCCGTTCCTAGCAATCAGCCCCAGCATTTT. Protein: CASSDAVPSNQPQHF.

This clonotype appeared once. Compared with germline, one end of the junction differs, possibly owing to a read error. The chain combines TRBV27 with TRBJ1-5; D is ambiguous. CDR1 is MNHEY and CDR2 is SMNVEV in the germline V gene (reference sequence). The CDR3 length is 13 residues. The CDR3 DNA is TGTGCCAGCAGCGGTCGCATGAATCAGCCCCAGCGTTTT. This sequence encodes CASSGRMNQPQRF.

This clonotype was detected a few times. A junction boundary mismatches the germline segment, possibly from a read error. The chain uses TRBV12-5 and TRBJ1-6; perhaps TRBD1 as D (5 bases). Germline values: CDR1 LGHNT, CDR2 FRNRAP. The CDR3 consists of 15 residues. CDR3 residues: CASAARQTIQETQYF. CDR3 DNA sequence: TGTGCTAGTGCCGCCCGACAGACCATCCAAGAGACCCAGTACTTT.

This clonotype was detected ten times or more. The rearrangement links TRBV10-3 to TRBJ2-2; no firm D call. The CDR3 has 14 amino acids. Trimming left V 7 bases short and J 1 base short, with 10 bases between. CDR1 and CDR2 (germline): ENHRY, SYGVKD. The CDR3: CAIKFGQNTGELFF. CDR3 DNA sequence: TGTGCCATCAAGTTCGGGCAGAACACCGGGGAGCTGTTTTTT.

This clonotype was detected many times. The gene calls are TRBV29-1 and TRBJ1-5; a possible D gene is TRBD1 (5 bases). Germline CDR1 reads SQVTM; CDR2 reads ANQGSEA. The CDR3 contains 15 residues. Trimming pared 6 bases from V and 0 bases from J, leaving 15 bases between. The CDR3 nucleotides read TGCAGCGTCTCCCTGGACACCCATAGCAATCAGCCCCAGCATTTT. Translated: CSVSLDTHSNQPQHF.

This clonotype has only a few counts. This chain links TRBV27 with TRBJ2-7; D call uncertain. Between the trimmed V and J ends, which lost 0 bases and 2 bases, there was a span of 11 bases. Looked up from germline, CDR1 is MNHEY and CDR2 is SMNVEV (reference sequence). CDR3 length equals 15 residues. The CDR3 here is CASSLSRGWAYEQYF. CDR3 DNA sequence: TGTGCCAGCAGTTTATCCCGTGGGTGGGCCTACGAGCAGTACTTC.

This clonotype has just a few counts. This sequence joins TRBV6-2 or TRBV6-3 and TRBJ2-7; D not resolved. The V gene's germline CDR1 is MNHEY and CDR2 SVGEGT. This CDR3 region has 15 residues. Trimming removed 6 bases at V and 4 bases at J, with 19 bases between. The CDR3 here is CASSEHPETVYEQYF. The CDR3 bases are TGTGCCAGCAGCGAACACCCTGAAACGGTTTACGAGCAGTACTTC.

The chain recombines TRBV7-9 with TRBJ2-7, with 9 bases matching TRBD2. The J call may be in error: the DNA end matches TRBJ2-1 better. Germline CDR1 and CDR2: SEHNR and FQNEAQ (reference sequence). The CDR3 consists of 15 residues. For the CDR3, the DNA is TGTGCCAGCAGCTTAAGTAGCGGGGGATACAATGAGCAGTTCTTC. Residues: CASSLSSGGYNEQFF.

This clonotype was seen a few times. The gene calls are TRBV6-1 and TRBJ1-3; a possible D gene is TRBD1 (6 bases). The V and J ends lost 5 bases and 1 base respectively, with 9 bases between them. The CDR3 is 14 amino acids. The germline gives CDR1 MNHNS, CDR2 SASEGT. The CDR3 sequence is CASSKGGSGNTIYF. In DNA form, the CDR3 reads TGTGCCAGCAGTAAGGGGGGTTCTGGAAACACCATATATTTT.

This clonotype was seen only once. The gene calls are TRBV10-3 and TRBJ2-5; perhaps TRBD2 as D (7 bases). Germline assignment: CDR1 ENHRY and CDR2 SYGVKD. V lost 3 bases and J lost 3, with 14 bases in between. This CDR3 comprises 15 residues. CDR3 DNA sequence: TGTGCCATCAGTGAATCTTGGGGGGGCGAAGAGACCCAGTACTTC. Translating gives CAISESWGGEETQYF.

The sample holds many counts of this clonotype. This sequence joins TRBV20-1 and TRBJ2-5, with 8 bases fitting TRBD2. Germline V gene sequence: CDR1 DFQATT, CDR2 SNEGSKA (reference sequence). The J segment lost 7 bases and the V segment lost 4 bases, leaving 5 bases of the junction unmatched. The CDR3 is 12 amino acids. The CDR3 DNA reads TGCAGTGCTATGGGGCTAGCGGGGACCCAGTACTTC. Its protein product is CSAMGLAGTQYF.

The CDR3 reads CASRALRDYGYTF. The CDR3 region has the DNA TGTGCCAGCCGGGCCCTCCGCGACTATGGCTACACCTTC. The rearrangement joins TRBV6-5 to TRBJ1-2; no definite D call. Between the trimmed V and J ends, which lost 8 bases and 3 bases, there was a span of 13 bases. Germline lookup yields CDR1 MNHEY and CDR2 SVGAGI. The CDR3 sequence is 13 residues long.

The chain couples TRBV5-6 to TRBJ1-2; no reliable D call. Per the germline V gene, CDR1 is SGHDT and CDR2 is YYEEEE. V was shortened by 4 bases and J by 3 bases, with 16 bases between the two germline ends. CDR3 length: 15 amino acids. CDR3 nucleotide sequence: TGTGCCAGCAGCCCTCCCGGGAGCGCGGACTATGGCTACACCTTC. Its translation is CASSPPGSADYGYTF.

The sample holds many counts of this clonotype. This chain connects TRBV7-9 to TRBJ2-7; D perhaps matches TRBD2 (7 bases). The CDR3 consists of 16 residues. Germline CDR1 SEHNR, CDR2 FQNEAQ (reference sequence). V was trimmed by 1 base and J by 1 base, leaving 14 bases between them. The CDR3 nucleotides are TGTGCCAGCAGCTTAGTCGGGGGGCTCTTATCCTACGAGCAGTACTTC. Translation gives CASSLVGGLLSYEQYF.

With respect to this clonotype: A read error may account for a junction end that differs from germline. The J gene is TRBJ1-4, the V gene TRBV7-7; D is undetermined. CDR1 is SSHAT, CDR2 FNYEAQ, per germline (reference sequence). The CDR3 is made up of 14 amino acids. The CDR3: CASSLAGEGEKLFF. In DNA form, the CDR3 reads TGTGCTAGCAGCTTAGCCGGGGAGGGCGAAAAACTGTTTTTT. Supplemented by reference TRBV7-7 and TRBJ1-4, the full variable domain reads GAGVSQSPRYKVTKRGQDVTLRCDPISSHATLYWYQQALGQGPEFLTYFNYEAQPDKSGLPSDRFSAERPEGSISTLTIQRTEQRDSAMYRCASSLAGEGEKLFFGSGTQLSVL.

Comments on this clonotype: This may stem from a read error, because a much larger clone lies one nucleotide away. The genes are TRBV7-9 and TRBJ1-1, with a possible D match to TRBD1 (5 bases). Trimming pared 3 bases from V and 1 base from J, leaving 9 bases between. This CDR3 has 14 residues. Germline CDR1 and CDR2: SEHNR and FQNEAQ (reference sequence). CDR3 DNA: TGTGCCAGCAGCTTGGACGGGACGAACACTGAAGCTTTCTTT. Residues: CASSLDGTNTEAFF.

This clonotype has a count of ten or more. The germline gene is not matched at one end of the junction; a read error may be the cause. This chain uses TRBV7-7 with TRBJ2-5, with 14 bases aligning to TRBD2. The CDR3 runs to 18 residues. The germline V gene encodes CDR1 SSHAT and CDR2 FNYEAQ (reference sequence). The CDR3 DNA reads as TGTGCTAGCAGCTTAGGAAGACTAGCGGGAGGGCCGGTGGAGACCCAGTACTTC. This sequence encodes CASSLGRLAGGPVETQYF. Variable domain in full (rest from reference TRBV7-7 and TRBJ2-5): GAGVSQSPRYKVTKRGQDVTLRCDPISSHATLYWYQQALGQGPEFLTYFNYEAQPDKSGLPSDRFSAERPEGSISTLTIQRTEQRDSAMYRCASSLGRLAGGPVETQYFGPGTRLLVL.

The rearrangement joins TRBV6-1 to TRBJ1-4, with D possibly matching TRBD1 (6 bases). V lost 5 bases and J lost 6, with 13 bases in between. This CDR3 region has 14 residues. Per the germline V gene, CDR1 is MNHNS and CDR2 is SASEGT. The CDR3 DNA reads TGTGCCAGCAGTTATACAGGGATTGATGAAAAACTGTTTTTT. Its protein product is CASSYTGIDEKLFF.

This clonotype showed up many times. The J gene is TRBJ1-5, the V gene TRBV5-1; 8 positions agree with TRBD1. After removal of 4 bases from V and 4 bases from J, the junction contained 7 bases not matched to a gene. The CDR3 length is 15 residues. Germline V gene lookup returns CDR1 SGHRS and CDR2 YFSETQ. The CDR3 bases are TGCGCCAGCAGCCTGGACAGGGCGCCTAATCAGCCCCAGCATTTT. It is translated as CASSLDRAPNQPQHF.

This clonotype was observed many times. This sequence joins TRBV11-3 and TRBJ1-1; the D is unclear. This CDR3 contains 14 residues. Germline CDR1 SGHNT, CDR2 YENEEA. V lost 3 bases and J 4 bases, leaving 12 bases between the germline ends. CDR3: CASSFGQASTEAFF. CDR3 DNA: TGTGCCAGCAGCTTCGGGCAGGCAAGCACTGAAGCTTTCTTT.

This clonotype showed up many times. This rearrangement joins TRBV11-3 to TRBJ2-7; the D gene is possibly TRBD2 (5 bases). The V end was cut by 3 bases, the J end by 5 bases, with 20 bases between. The CDR3 is 16 residues long. CDR1 and CDR2 from the germline V gene are SGHNT and YENEEA. CDR3 coding DNA: TGTGCCAGCAGCTTCGGAGGCAGGACCAGTGCTAACGAGCAGTACTTC. It encodes CASSFGGRTSANEQYF.

This clonotype was seen ten or more times. This chain connects TRBV20-1 to TRBJ2-5; weak D call: TRBD1 (6 bases). CDR3 length equals 15 residues. V lost 4 bases to trimming and J lost 4 bases, with 19 bases between them. Germline V CDR1 and CDR2: DFQATT, SNEGSKA (reference sequence). CDR3 sequence: CSATTQQGSGETQYF. CDR3 coding DNA: TGCAGTGCTACAACTCAACAGGGTTCGGGAGAGACCCAGTACTTC.

Regarding this clonotype: This sequence may be a read error, since a much larger clone differs from it by one base. The chain joins TRBV9 to TRBJ1-4; the D is unclear. Trimming removed 0 bases from V and 10 bases from J, with 4 bases in between. The CDR3 runs 11 residues. The germline V gene encodes CDR1 SGDLS and CDR2 YYNGEE. This CDR3 is CASSVDGKLFF. As DNA, the CDR3 is TGTGCCAGCAGCGTAGACGGAAAACTGTTTTTT.

V and J are TRBV24-1 and TRBJ2-1; the D call may be TRBD1 or TRBD2 (5 bases each). Trimming shortened V by 2 bases and J by 10 bases, and 11 bases separated the two germline ends. Germline V CDR1 and CDR2: KGHDR, SFDVKD. The length of the CDR3 is 13 residues. CDR3 amino acids: CATSDSGTFEQFF. The CDR3 region has the DNA TGTGCCACCAGTGATTCCGGGACGTTCGAGCAGTTCTTC.

The chain links TRBV6-5 to TRBJ2-2; D possibly corresponds to TRBD1 (5 bases). This CDR3 contains 13 residues. Germline V lookup: CDR1 MNHEY, CDR2 SVGAGI. With 8 bases removed from V and 2 bases from J, the gap between germline ends came to 9 bases. CDR3 DNA sequence: TGTGCCAGCGGACAATCCAACACCGGGGAGCTGTTTTTT. Encoded protein: CASGQSNTGELFF.

CDR3 bases: TGTGCCAGCATCCTCTCCGGGACAGGGAGTCAGCCCCAGCATTTT. Its protein product is CASILSGTGSQPQHF. The rearrangement joins TRBV12-3 or TRBV12-4 to TRBJ1-5; 9 nucleotides match TRBD1. There are 15 residues in the CDR3. Trimming took 7 bases from V and 6 from J; bases not matched to a gene: 10.

There are many counts of this clonotype. V gene TRBV6-5 combines with J gene TRBJ1-2; D uncertain. Germline CDR1 and CDR2: MNHEY and SVGAGI. The germline V and J ends were trimmed by 5 bases and 6 bases, with 7 bases remaining between them. This CDR3 has 11 amino acids. For the CDR3, the DNA is TGTGCCAGCAGTCGTGGGGATGGCTACACCTTC. Its translation: CASSRGDGYTF.

This clonotype was recorded many times. This sequence joins TRBV9 and TRBJ1-3; a possible D gene is TRBD1 (5 bases). Germline V gene lookup returns CDR1 SGDLS and CDR2 YYNGEE. V shed 3 bases and J shed 0 bases, with 13 bases lying between them. The CDR3 runs to 16 residues. Here the CDR3 DNA reads TGTGCCAGCAGCGCGGAGCGGGGGACCTCTGGAAACACCATATATTTT. Residues: CASSAERGTSGNTIYF.

To note about this clonotype: The junction differs from germline at one of its ends, possibly a read error. The chain links TRBV28 to TRBJ2-7, with 9 bases identical to TRBD2. The CDR3 totals 14 residues. CDR1 and CDR2 (germline): MDHEN, SYDVKM. The CDR3: CANSRPGLATQGGF. CDR3 nucleotide sequence: TGTGCCAACAGCCGGCCGGGACTAGCAACCCAAGGGGGATTC.

The rearrangement uses TRBV12-3 or TRBV12-4 and TRBJ2-1; 8 positions match TRBD2. V gave up 4 bases and J gave up 14 bases; unmatched junction bases: 7. The CDR3 is made up of 12 amino acids. CDR3 coding DNA: TGTGCCAGCAGTTCTGGACTAGCCAGCGAGTTCTTC. Translating it yields CASSSGLASEFF.